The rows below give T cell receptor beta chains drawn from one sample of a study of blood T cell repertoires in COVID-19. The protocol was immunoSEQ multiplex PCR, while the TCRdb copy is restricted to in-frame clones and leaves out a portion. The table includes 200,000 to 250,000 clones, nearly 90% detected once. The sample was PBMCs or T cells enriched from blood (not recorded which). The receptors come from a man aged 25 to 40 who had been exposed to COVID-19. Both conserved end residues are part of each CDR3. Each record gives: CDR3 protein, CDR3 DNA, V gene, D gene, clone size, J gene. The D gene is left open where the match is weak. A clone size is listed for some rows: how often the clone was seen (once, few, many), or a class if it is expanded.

CDR3: CASSLTGAAQPQHF
DNA: TGTGCCAGTAGTTTAACAGGGGCAGCTCAGCCCCAGCATTTT
V: TRBV19
D: TRBD1
size: once
J: TRBJ1-5

CDR3: CASSTLAGGAGEQYF
DNA: TGTGCCAGCAGTACTTTAGCGGGGGGGGCAGGCGAGCAGTACTTC
V: TRBV6-5
D: TRBD2
size: .
J: TRBJ2-7

CDR3: CAITAGGRGEKLFF
DNA: TGTGCCATCACCGCAGGGGGGCGGGGTGAAAAACTGTTTTTT
V: TRBV7-9
D: TRBD1
size: .
J: TRBJ1-4

CDR3: CSASSTDTQYF
DNA: TGCAGTGCTTCTAGCACAGATACGCAGTATTTT
V: TRBV20-1
D: .
size: .
J: TRBJ2-3

CDR3: CASSLTVGGYTF
DNA: TGTGCCAGCAGTTTGACAGTGGGTGGCTACACCTTC
V: TRBV12-3/TRBV12-4
D: .
size: .
J: TRBJ1-2

CDR3: CASSIPARPNYGYTF
DNA: TGTGCCAGTAGTATCCCCGCCAGGCCTAACTATGGCTACACCTTC
V: TRBV19
D: .
size: once
J: TRBJ1-2

CDR3: CASSSVGGSTEAFF
DNA: TGTGCCAGCAGCTCCGTAGGGGGAAGCACTGAAGCTTTCTTT
V: TRBV7-9
D: .
size: .
J: TRBJ1-1

CDR3: CASIPGGGYNEQFF
DNA: TGCGCCAGCATCCCAGGGGGAGGATACAATGAGCAGTTCTTC
V: TRBV5-1
D: .
size: .
J: TRBJ2-1

CDR3: CASSFPGQSQYEQYF
DNA: TGTGCCAGCAGTTTCCCCGGACAGTCCCAGTACGAGCAGTACTTC
V: TRBV27
D: .
size: .
J: TRBJ2-7

CDR3: CASRDTDRPSETQYF
DNA: TGTGCCAGCAGGGACACGGACCGCCCTTCCGAGACCCAGTACTTC
V: TRBV2
D: .
size: .
J: TRBJ2-5

CDR3: CASSLGQGGQPQHF
DNA: TGCGCCAGCAGCTTGGGACAGGGAGGTCAGCCCCAGCATTTT
V: TRBV5-1
D: TRBD1
size: .
J: TRBJ1-5

CDR3: CASSLRSGGGVYEQFF
DNA: TGTGCCAGCAGCTTGAGGTCTGGCGGGGGGGTATATGAGCAGTTCTTC
V: TRBV5-8
D: TRBD2
size: once
J: TRBJ2-1

CDR3: CASSQVVDRETGNTIYF
DNA: TGTGCCAGCAGCCAAGTCGTGGACAGGGAAACCGGAAACACCATATATTTT
V: TRBV4-2
D: TRBD1
size: .
J: TRBJ1-3

CDR3: CSVTGQGGREAFF
DNA: TGCAGCGTGACTGGACAGGGGGGAAGAGAAGCTTTCTTT
V: TRBV29-1
D: TRBD1
size: .
J: TRBJ1-1

CDR3: CASSRMIADNQPQHF
DNA: TGTGCCAGCTCACGTATGATAGCTGACAATCAGCCCCAGCATTTT
V: TRBV18
D: .
size: .
J: TRBJ1-5

CDR3: CASSLRDPGMNTEAFF
DNA: TGTGCCAGCAGCTTGAGAGATCCCGGGATGAACACTGAAGCTTTCTTT
V: TRBV5-5
D: .
size: .
J: TRBJ1-1

CDR3: CASSPPGQGNTGELFF
DNA: TGTGCCAGCTCACCCCCGGGACAGGGCAACACCGGGGAGCTGTTTTTT
V: TRBV18
D: TRBD1
size: .
J: TRBJ2-2

CDR3: CASSLVSGQLIVNTIYF
DNA: TGTGCCAGCAGCTTAGTGTCGGGACAGTTGATCGTCAACACCATATATTTT
V: TRBV7-2
D: TRBD1
size: .
J: TRBJ1-3

CDR3: CASSFPGQGTGNTIYF
DNA: TGTGCCAGCAGCTTCCCCGGACAGGGGACTGGAAACACCATATATTTT
V: TRBV11-3
D: TRBD1
size: .
J: TRBJ1-3

CDR3: CASSLRPGGGYEQFF
DNA: TGTGCCAGCAGCTTACGCCCGGGGGGCGGGTATGAGCAGTTCTTC
V: TRBV7-3
D: .
size: .
J: TRBJ2-1

CDR3: CASSQGDSGQPQHF
DNA: TGCGCCAGCAGCCAAGGGGATAGCGGGCAGCCCCAGCATTTT
V: TRBV4-3
D: .
size: once
J: TRBJ1-5

CDR3: CASNAGKDGYTF
DNA: TGTGCCTCCAACGCGGGGAAGGATGGCTACACCTTC
V: TRBV10-3
D: .
size: .
J: TRBJ1-2

CDR3: CASSGRTAYNEKLFF
DNA: TGTGCCAGTAGTGGTCGGACAGCTTATAATGAAAAACTGTTTTTT
V: TRBV19
D: .
size: .
J: TRBJ1-4